This T cell receptor (beta chain) was obtained from a study of blood T cell repertoires in COVID-19. On the study more broadly: Both acute and convalescent COVID-19 samples were obtained from the United States, Italy and Spain. T cells, B-cell-depleted T cells, or PBMCs provided the cDNA or gDNA that served as material.

The authors' processing: Counts of nucleated cells, estimated from reference gene primer amplification, were obtained. The assay was immunoSEQ multiplex PCR, and TCRdb's table has in-frame clones only and misses some. The V and J calls and clone size come from that table; D and trimming were worked out from the DNA. Of about 220,000 clones in the sample, around 83% are singletons; the top ten hold about 9%. Germline V gives CDR1 SGHNT, CDR2 YENEEA. The CDR3 covers 15 residues. Unmatched junction bases numbered 4, after V lost 4 bases and J lost 0 bases. Sequencing used peripheral blood. The chain employs TRBV11-3 and TRBJ2-7, with 9 bases matching TRBD1. The clonotype was recovered from a man aged 45-60 years with active or convalescent COVID-19. CDR3: CASSSWTGASYEQYF. The CDR3 DNA follows: TGTGCCAGCAGCTCCTGGACAGGGGCCTCCTACGAGCAGTACTTC.